This T cell receptor (beta chain) originates from a study of CD8+ T cells in alopecia areata. Germline V gene sequence: CDR1 SQVTM, CDR2 ANQGSEA. The ends were cut back, 7 bases at V and 3 bases at J, with 13 bases in the middle. CDR3 length equals 13 residues. cDNA prepared by RNA extraction and subsequent reverse transcription served as the template for sequencing. The method was immunoSEQ multiplex PCR; TCRdb's version includes in-frame clones alone and lacks a portion of them. The repertoire holds approximately 150,000 clones, with roughly 50% as singletons. Study-wide findings and caveats: Normal-skin resident alphabeta T cells also appear among scalp sample sequences. Researchers reported that TCR sharing among patients proved less clear than in mice, possibly HLA-linked.

Regarding this clone: No antigen is known for it.

The sequence was obtained from a human donor in good health. The genes are TRBV29-1 and TRBJ1-3; D remains ambiguous. Material: CD4+ T cells sorted from blood. The CDR3 is CSAWQRSGNTIYF. For the CDR3, the DNA is TGCAGCGCCTGGCAACGAAGTGGAAACACCATATATTTT.